This T cell receptor (beta chain) appears in the sequencing data of a study of blood T cell repertoires in COVID-19. Study-wide context: Sources were T cells, B-cell-depleted T cells, or PBMCs; the material itself was cDNA or gDNA.

Sequenced by immunoSEQ multiplex PCR; TCRdb stores in-frame clones only, minus some. The sample contains 390,000 or so clones, more than 80% of which appear only once. This receptor was taken from a man aged 18-30 years who had recovered from COVID-19. Sample: PBMCs or T cells enriched from blood (not recorded which).

The CDR3 DNA sequence: TGTGCCAGCAGCATCGGGAGCAATCAGCCCCAGCATTTT. Translating it yields CASSIGSNQPQHF. The chain joins TRBV5-4 to TRBJ1-5; D gene unclear. This CDR3 is built from 13 residues. Germline CDR1 reads SGHNT; CDR2 reads YYREEE (reference sequence). V lost 4 bases to trimming and J lost 1 base, with 6 bases between them.